The clone carrying this TCR beta chain was observed a handful of times. The V end was cut by 7 bases, the J end by 3 bases, with 4 bases between. CDR1 is DFQATT, CDR2 SNEGSKA, per germline (reference sequence). The CDR3 is 10 residues long. Assay used: immunoSEQ multiplex PCR; TCRdb lists only in-frame clones, some missing. This sample carries roughly 68,000 clones, approximately 90% of them seen once, and the ten largest clones take approximately 1.4%. The sample comes from a study of T cell changes during pregnancy in multiple sclerosis. This receptor was obtained from a female donor in good health, enrolled as a control in a pregnancy study. This chain uses TRBV20-1 with TRBJ2-1, with D hard to call. Sequenced here: peripheral blood, sampled in the second trimester of pregnancy. CDR3 region: CSGHYNEQFF. As DNA, the CDR3 is TGCAGTGGGCACTACAATGAGCAGTTCTTC.